One and the same sample provided the 11 T cell receptor beta chains below, sequenced in a study of early T cells in non-severe SARS-CoV-2 infection. In TCRdb, the 5' RACE reads were re-called with MiXCR into one record per CDR3 protein. The sample holds about 80,000 distinct CDR3 sequences; roughly 12% are singletons and the top ten take roughly 16%. This specimen was whole blood, taken at baseline. These receptors all come from an adult who was a healthcare worker with PCR-confirmed SARS-CoV-2 infection or an uninfected control (not recorded which). The donor label of this sample is uncertain.

This clonotype came up many times. J is TRBJ2-7 and V is TRBV11-2; D call uncertain. CDR1 and CDR2 (germline): SGHAT, FQNNGV. The CDR3 spans 15 residues. Between the trimmed V and J ends, which lost 1 base and 3 bases, there was a span of 13 bases. This chain's CDR3 is CASSLGIARLYEQYF. CDR3 nucleotide sequence: TGTGCCAGCAGCTTAGGAATCGCCAGGCTCTACGAGCAGTACTTC.

This clonotype was seen at least ten times. The chain carries TRBV20-1 and TRBJ2-5; 9 bases fit TRBD1. CDR3 length: 13 amino acids. V lost 6 bases to trimming and J lost 2 bases; unmatched junction nucleotides: 4. Germline-derived CDR1 and CDR2 are DFQATT and SNEGSKA (reference sequence). CDR3 amino acids: CSAPQGAQETQYF. In DNA, the CDR3 is TGCAGTGCCCCACAGGGGGCTCAAGAGACCCAGTACTTC.

This clonotype was recorded many times. The rearrangement uses TRBV5-1 and TRBJ2-5; TRBD1 agrees at 8 bases. V dropped 4 bases and J dropped 4; count of bases not matched to a gene: 9. Germline loops: CDR1 SGHRS, CDR2 YFSETQ. The CDR3 loop spans 15 amino acids. CDR3 DNA: TGCGCCAGCAGCGAGAACGGACAGGGCCGAGAGACCCAGTACTTC. Amino acids: CASSENGQGRETQYF.

The rearrangement joins TRBV12-3 or TRBV12-4 to TRBJ1-2, with D possibly TRBD1 on 5 matching bases. This CDR3 has 15 residues. The V end lost 1 base, the J end lost 4 bases, and 13 bases lay between the germline ends. The CDR3 nucleotides are TGTGCCAGCAGTTTAGTATCAGGGACTTTCTATGGCTACACCTTC. Amino acid sequence: CASSLVSGTFYGYTF.

This clonotype was observed a handful of times. The chain is built from TRBV9 and TRBJ2-1, with TRBD1 as a possible D gene (5 bases). The CDR3 spans 15 residues. Germline V CDR1 and CDR2: SGDLS, YYNGEE. V lost 0 bases and J 0 bases, leaving 7 bases between the germline ends. As DNA, the CDR3 is TGTGCCAGCAGCGTAGAAGACAGCTCCTACAATGAGCAGTTCTTC. Amino acids: CASSVEDSSYNEQFF.

This clonotype occurred a few times. The rearrangement uses TRBV7-9 and TRBJ1-5; D gene ambiguous. The V end lost 5 bases, the J end lost 4 bases, and 21 bases lay between the germline ends. This CDR3 is 17 amino acids long. Per germline, CDR1 SEHNR and CDR2 FQNEAQ (reference sequence). CDR3 coding DNA: TGTGCCAGCAGCCTCGTGCTCGGGAGCGCGAGGAATCAGCCCCAGCATTTT. This codes for CASSLVLGSARNQPQHF.

The rearrangement links TRBV3-1 to TRBJ2-2; unclear D gene. The V end was cut by 1 base, the J end by 2 bases, with 8 bases between. The length of the CDR3 is 15 residues. Germline V gene sequence: CDR1 LGHDT, CDR2 YNNKEL (reference sequence). CDR3 sequence: CASSQAERNTGELFF. The CDR3 DNA reads TGTGCCAGCAGCCAAGCTGAGCGAAACACCGGGGAGCTGTTTTTT.

V is TRBV29-1 and J is TRBJ2-1; D gene unclear. V was trimmed by 4 bases and J by 6 bases, leaving 13 bases between them. The CDR3 extends over 13 amino acids. The germline V gene encodes CDR1 SQVTM and CDR2 ANQGSEA. For the CDR3, the DNA is TGCAGCGTTGCAAAAACAAATAGCAATGAGCAGTTCTTC. Translated: CSVAKTNSNEQFF.

This clonotype showed up just a few times. This sequence joins TRBV7-2 and TRBJ2-3, with 11 bases fitting TRBD2. V was pared by 6 bases and J by 2 bases, with 13 bases of the junction left unmatched. The CDR3 totals 18 residues. CDR1 SGHTA and CDR2 FQGNSA come from the germline V gene. The CDR3, as DNA: TGTGCCAGCAGTCAGACCACTAGCGGGGGCATTAACACAGATACGCAGTATTTT. Residues: CASSQTTSGGINTDTQYF.

The chain combines TRBV29-1 with TRBJ2-2, with D possibly TRBD2 on 6 matching bases. The V end lost 4 bases, the J end lost 6 bases, and 9 bases lay between the germline ends. CDR3 length: 12 residues. Germline V lookup: CDR1 SQVTM, CDR2 ANQGSEA. CDR3 residues: CSVGEVPGELFF. For the CDR3, the DNA is TGCAGCGTTGGGGAGGTTCCCGGGGAGCTGTTTTTT.

At least ten counts were recorded for this clonotype. The V and J genes are TRBV7-8 and TRBJ2-7; TRBD2 agrees at 13 bases. The CDR3 consists of 16 residues. J lost 3 bases, V lost 5 bases, and 7 bases had no gene match. The germline gives CDR1 SGHVS, CDR2 FQNEAQ. CDR3 residues: CASSQWTSGSIYEQYF. The CDR3 bases are TGTGCCAGCAGCCAATGGACTAGCGGGAGTATCTACGAGCAGTACTTC.